One sample yielded the 31 T cell receptor beta chains listed below, sequenced in a study of response to subunit inactivated influenza vaccine listed by TCRdb under 2018. The receptor library was made with RT-PCR. Instrument used: Illumina HiSeq 2500. TCRdb's own reprocessing of the public reads used fastp at Q25 and MiXCR and kept productive beta chains. Under each unique CDR3 protein, matching rows form one entry showing the most common genes and DNA. The sample profile shows 150,000 to 200,000 distinct CDR3 sequences; 10% to 15% of them were found once. Approximately 32% of the sample is taken by the ten largest. The data were also submitted as part of a second study, on T cells expressing NK-cell markers. The second source states: 5'RACE template switching, by which a universal primer site and unique molecular identifiers were added, was used to make TCR beta cDNA libraries.

The material sequenced was CD8+ T cells sorted from PBMCs, taken 11 to 12 days after vaccination. These receptors originate from a man aged 45-60 years who received an inactivated influenza vaccine. Donor details come from another sample of the same person, matched by shared clones.

This clonotype was seen repeatedly, ten times or more. The chain recombines TRBV5-1 with TRBJ2-2; D not resolved. V lost 0 bases and J 0 bases, leaving 12 bases between the germline ends. Germline V gene data show CDR1 as SGHRS and CDR2 as YFSETQ. This CDR3 comprises 17 residues. This chain's CDR3 is CASSLVWAEANTGELFF. The CDR3 DNA is TGCGCCAGCAGCTTGGTTTGGGCAGAGGCGAACACCGGGGAGCTGTTTTTT.

On this clonotype: One end of the junction does not line up with germline, which may come from a read error. V usage is TRBV5-5 and J usage is TRBJ2-3, with D tentatively TRBD1 or TRBD2 (6 bases each). This CDR3 region has 15 residues. Germline loops: CDR1 SGHKS, CDR2 YYEKEE (reference sequence). CDR3 region: CASSPHRGVADMQYF. For the CDR3, the DNA is TGTGCCAGCAGCCCACATAGGGGGGTGGCAGATATGCAGTATTTT.

Only a few counts were recorded for this clonotype. The rearrangement joins TRBV9 to TRBJ2-2, with 7 bases that match TRBD2. Germline lookup yields CDR1 SGDLS and CDR2 YYNGEE. The CDR3 has 14 amino acids. V lost 1 base, J lost 6 bases, and 3 bases stayed unmatched. CDR3 sequence (DNA): TGTGCCAGCAGCGTATGGCGGGAGTCCGGGGAGCTGTTTTTT. Its translation: CASSVWRESGELFF.

This clonotype was observed a handful of times. The rearrangement uses TRBV29-1 and TRBJ1-2; 10 bases are a match to TRBD1. This CDR3 contains 14 residues. Trimming at V came to 4 bases and at J to 3 bases, leaving 5 bases not matched to a gene. From germline, CDR1 is SQVTM and CDR2 ANQGSEA. The CDR3 bases are TGCAGCGTTGTTGGGACAGGGGTGGACTATGGCTACACCTTC. This gives the protein CSVVGTGVDYGYTF.

This clonotype showed up just a few times. The chain recombines TRBV7-9 with TRBJ2-4; TRBD2 is a possible D gene (6 bases). Germline V gives CDR1 SEHNR, CDR2 FQNEAQ (reference sequence). CDR3 length equals 12 residues. With 5 bases removed from V and 13 bases from J, the gap between germline ends came to 15 bases. This chain's CDR3 is CASSTGRHIQYF. The CDR3 coding sequence is TGTGCCAGCAGCACCGGGAGACATATCCAGTACTTC.

The gene calls are TRBV12-3 or TRBV12-4 and TRBJ1-1; D is uncertain. The CDR3 runs to 13 residues. V was clipped by 3 bases and J by 0 bases, with 5 bases between them. For the CDR3, the DNA is TGTGCCAGCAGTTTCGGGTTGAACACTGAAGCTTTCTTT. Its protein product is CASSFGLNTEAFF.

This clonotype has just a few counts. The rearrangement links TRBV29-1 to TRBJ2-3; D ambiguous. This CDR3 has 16 residues. Trimming stripped 8 bases from V and 2 bases from J, with 23 bases between. Germline lookup yields CDR1 SQVTM and CDR2 ANQGSEA. The CDR3 DNA is TGCAGCCCTGATACCCACCTCTTAGGGAACACAGATACGCAGTATTTT. As protein: CSPDTHLLGNTDTQYF.

This clonotype was picked up a small number of times. The V gene is TRBV27, the J gene TRBJ2-1; 9 nucleotides match TRBD1. Losses at the gene ends were 5 bases for V and 7 bases for J; bases not matched to a gene: 9. The CDR3 contains 15 residues. The germline V gene encodes CDR1 MNHEY and CDR2 SMNVEV (reference sequence). This CDR3 reads CASSATGTGWNEQFF. The CDR3 DNA reads TGTGCCAGCAGTGCCACCGGGACAGGGTGGAATGAGCAGTTCTTC.

This clonotype was picked up a small number of times. The rearrangement links TRBV15 to TRBJ2-1; no reliable D call. Trimming left V 0 bases short and J 9 bases short, with 21 bases between. CDR3 length equals 17 residues. Looked up from germline, CDR1 is LNHNV and CDR2 is YYDKDF (reference sequence). The CDR3 here is CATSRDLQLGYIGEQFF. The CDR3 DNA reads TGTGCCACCAGCAGAGATCTCCAGTTGGGGTATATCGGTGAGCAGTTCTTC.

This chain uses TRBV12-3 or TRBV12-4 with TRBJ2-5, with 8 nucleotides matching TRBD1. The CDR3 length is 15 residues. J was trimmed by 4 bases and V by 5 bases; bases with no gene match: 9. CDR3 residues: CASSPTGEAVETQYF. The DNA for the CDR3 is TGTGCCAGCAGTCCGACAGGGGAGGCGGTAGAGACCCAGTACTTC.

This clonotype appeared a few times. The V gene is TRBV18, the J gene TRBJ2-1; unclear D gene. Looked up from germline, CDR1 is KGHSH and CDR2 is LQKENI. The CDR3 contains 14 residues. Trimming stripped 5 bases from V and 1 base from J, with 9 bases between. The CDR3 DNA reads TGTGCCAGCTCAGTCGCGGTTTCCTACAATGAGCAGTTCTTC. Its protein is CASSVAVSYNEQFF. The full variable domain, its missing parts supplied by reference TRBV18 and TRBJ2-1, is NAGVMQNPRHLVRRRGQEARLRCSPMKGHSHVYWYRQLPEEGLKFMVYLQKENIIDESGMPKERFSAEFPKEGPSILRIQQVVRGDSAAYFCASSVAVSYNEQFFGPGTRLTVL.

This clonotype was found a few times. This chain joins TRBV7-9 and TRBJ1-1, with a tentative D call TRBD1 (6 bases). This CDR3 region has 15 residues. V lost 5 bases and J 0 bases, leaving 13 bases between the germline ends. Germline values: CDR1 SEHNR, CDR2 FQNEAQ (reference sequence). CDR3 protein: CASSGYRELNTEAFF. DNA for the CDR3: TGTGCCAGCAGCGGATACAGGGAACTGAACACTGAAGCTTTCTTT.

The chain joins TRBV20-1 to TRBJ2-1; 8 bases match TRBD2. CDR1 is DFQATT, CDR2 SNEGSKA, per germline (reference sequence). V was clipped by 2 bases and J by 4 bases; unmatched bases: 10. This CDR3 region has 16 residues. DNA of the CDR3: TGCAGTGCTAGACCACCCACTAGCGGACCATACAATGAGCAGTTCTTC. This gives the protein CSARPPTSGPYNEQFF.

The rearrangement joins TRBV29-1 to TRBJ2-3, with 8 bases lining up with TRBD2. The V segment lost 1 base and the J segment 0 bases; nucleotides outside the gene matches: 12. The CDR3 extends over 18 amino acids. Germline V gene data show CDR1 as SQVTM and CDR2 as ANQGSEA. The CDR3 sequence is CSVEGLGRGAGSTDTQYF. In DNA form, the CDR3 reads TGCAGCGTTGAAGGCTTGGGGCGGGGGGCCGGGAGCACAGATACGCAGTATTTT.

In its sample, this clonotype was seen a few times. CDR3 sequence reads: CSVGKGNEQFF. CDR3 nucleotides: TGCAGCGTTGGGAAGGGGAATGAGCAGTTCTTC. The chain carries TRBV29-1 and TRBJ2-1; D may be TRBD1 (5 bases). V lost 4 bases and J 7 bases, leaving 8 bases between the germline ends. The length of the CDR3 is 11 residues. From germline, CDR1 is SQVTM and CDR2 ANQGSEA.

This chain joins TRBV6-2 or TRBV6-3 and TRBJ2-3; 16 bases are a match to TRBD2. V was pared by 5 bases and J by 10 bases, with 9 bases of the junction left unmatched. The CDR3 length is 16 residues. Looked up from germline, CDR1 is MNHEY and CDR2 is SVGEGT. Written as DNA, the CDR3 is TGTGCCAGCAGTAACCCCGGGACTAGCGGGAGGGTCGCGCAGTATTTT. It codes for CASSNPGTSGRVAQYF.

In this sample, this clonotype turned up a few times. This CDR3 reads CATSVGPHGEKLFF. CDR3 bases: TGTGCCACCAGCGTCGGACCCCATGGTGAAAAACTGTTTTTT. V and J are TRBV15 and TRBJ1-4, with D unresolved. V lost 5 bases, J lost 7 bases, and 14 bases lay in between. This CDR3 spans 14 amino acids. Germline V gives CDR1 LNHNV, CDR2 YYDKDF (reference sequence).

In its sample, this clonotype was seen a few times. The chain is built from TRBV7-9 and TRBJ1-1; D may be TRBD1 (5 bases). This CDR3 has 13 amino acids. Germline V gene sequence: CDR1 SEHNR, CDR2 FQNEAQ (reference sequence). V lost 6 bases, J lost 1 base, and 9 bases lay in between. CDR3: CASRWGENTEAFF. The CDR3 DNA reads as TGTGCCAGCAGGTGGGGGGAGAACACTGAAGCTTTCTTT.

This clonotype was recorded a few times. The genes are TRBV29-1 and TRBJ2-7; a weak D match, TRBD1 (6 bases). V lost 5 bases and J lost 0, with 8 bases in between. CDR1 and CDR2 from the germline V gene are SQVTM and ANQGSEA. CDR3 length: 12 residues. The CDR3: CSVRTVSYEQYF. Written as DNA, the CDR3 is TGCAGCGTTCGGACAGTCTCCTACGAGCAGTACTTC.

In its sample, this clonotype was seen a few times. The rearrangement joins TRBV7-6 to TRBJ2-3; tentative D call: TRBD2 (7 bases). The CDR3 consists of 15 residues. V gave up 1 base and J gave up 1 base, with 9 bases separating them. Germline V gene lookup returns CDR1 SGHVS and CDR2 FNYEAQ. The CDR3 protein is CASSLGGGRTDTQYF. CDR3 in DNA: TGTGCCAGCAGCTTAGGCGGGGGCCGCACAGATACGCAGTATTTT.

This clonotype was counted only a few times. This rearrangement joins TRBV2 to TRBJ2-7, with 11 bases matching TRBD2. The V gene end was trimmed by 7 bases and the J gene end by 2 bases; junction bases not matched to a gene: 4. CDR1 is SNHLY and CDR2 is FYNNEI in the germline V gene. CDR3 length: 14 amino acids. The DNA of the CDR3 is TGTGCCAGCAAGACGACTAGCGGGGCCTACGAGCAGTACTTC. Its translation is CASKTTSGAYEQYF.

V gene TRBV29-1 combines with J gene TRBJ2-6; 8 nucleotides align to TRBD1. The CDR3 totals 14 residues. The J segment lost 2 bases and the V segment lost 6 bases, leaving 3 bases of the junction unmatched. Germline V CDR1 and CDR2: SQVTM, ANQGSEA. The CDR3 is CSVADRAGANVLTF. CDR3 nucleotides: TGCAGCGTCGCGGACAGGGCTGGGGCCAACGTCCTGACTTTC. Filled out from reference TRBV29-1 and TRBJ2-6, the complete variable domain reads SAVISQKPSRDICQRGTSLTIQCQVDSQVTMMFWYRQQPGQSLTLIATANQGSEATYESGFVIDKFPISRPNLTFSTLTVSNMSPEDSSIYLCSVADRAGANVLTFGAGSRLTVL.

The table lists this clonotype with many counts. This rearrangement joins TRBV29-1 to TRBJ2-1, with 12 positions matching TRBD2. V lost 5 bases and J lost 6; bases outside the gene matches: 5. The germline gives CDR1 SQVTM, CDR2 ANQGSEA. The CDR3 runs 14 residues. CDR3 in amino acids: CSVLAGGVGNEQFF. The CDR3 DNA reads TGCAGCGTTCTAGCGGGGGGGGTTGGCAATGAGCAGTTCTTC.

This clonotype was seen ten or more times. The chain combines TRBV7-3 with TRBJ2-3; 11 nucleotides align to TRBD2. CDR1 is SGHTA, CDR2 FQGTGA, per germline. The V segment lost 4 bases and the J segment 5 bases; nucleotides outside the gene matches: 8. The CDR3 contains 16 residues. The CDR3 sequence: CASSSDLAGGGDTQYF. The DNA for the CDR3 is TGTGCCAGCAGCTCCGATCTAGCGGGAGGTGGAGATACGCAGTATTTT. Drawing the rest from reference TRBV7-3 and TRBJ2-3, the complete variable domain is GAGVSQTPSNKVTEKGKYVELRCDPISGHTALYWYRQSLGQGPEFLIYFQGTGAADDSGLPNDRFFAVRPEGSVSTLKIQRTERGDSAVYLCASSSDLAGGGDTQYFGPGTRLTVL.

J is TRBJ2-1 and V is TRBV4-1; 9 bases are shared with TRBD2. Germline loops: CDR1 MGHRA, CDR2 YSYEKL. CDR3 length equals 16 residues. Germline trimming cut 4 bases from V and 0 bases from J; bases unmatched to any gene: 4. The CDR3 DNA sequence: TGCGCCAGCAGCCGCAGCGGGGGGAGCTCCTACAATGAGCAGTTCTTC. It translates to CASSRSGGSSYNEQFF.

The chain carries TRBV7-6 and TRBJ2-1; 9 bases map to TRBD2. Germline values: CDR1 SGHVS, CDR2 FNYEAQ. The trim removed 1 base at V and 4 bases at J, leaving 2 bases unmatched. This CDR3 is built from 15 residues. The CDR3 nucleotides are TGTGCCAGCAGCTTAGAGCGGGGGGAGTACAATGAGCAGTTCTTC. It specifies CASSLERGEYNEQFF.

The chain has TRBV3-1 and TRBJ2-7; D perhaps matches TRBD1 (6 bases). V dropped 0 bases and J dropped 0 bases, with 12 bases sitting between them. CDR1 LGHDT and CDR2 YNNKEL come from the germline V gene (reference sequence). The CDR3 has 16 amino acids. CDR3 bases: TGTGCCAGCAGCCAAGAGTTTTGGGACATCTCCTACGAGCAGTACTTC. Its protein is CASSQEFWDISYEQYF.

This clonotype has a count of ten or more. The chain links TRBV27 to TRBJ2-2; either TRBD1 or TRBD2 may fit D (5 bases each). The CDR3 length is 12 residues. Per germline, CDR1 MNHEY and CDR2 SMNVEV (reference sequence). With 5 bases removed from V and 8 bases from J, the gap between germline ends came to 9 bases. The CDR3 loop is CASSPGPGELFF. As DNA, the CDR3 is TGTGCCAGCAGTCCGGGACCGGGGGAGCTGTTTTTT.

The V gene is TRBV7-3, the J gene TRBJ1-5; 12 nucleotides align to TRBD1. The CDR3 runs 18 residues. Germline V lookup: CDR1 SGHTA, CDR2 FQGTGA. Trimming took 6 bases from V and 6 from J; bases not matched to a gene: 15. As DNA, the CDR3 is TGTGCCAGCAGTTCCGGGACAGGGGGCTCGGATTGTAGTCAGCCCCAGCATTTT. Protein product: CASSSGTGGSDCSQPQHF.

This clonotype was counted a few times. The J gene is TRBJ2-2, the V gene TRBV20-1, with 10 nucleotides matching TRBD1. CDR1 and CDR2 (germline): DFQATT, SNEGSKA (reference sequence). The J segment lost 7 bases and the V segment lost 0 bases, leaving 5 bases of the junction unmatched. The CDR3 covers 15 residues. The CDR3 reads CSARDLGTGVGELFF. CDR3 nucleotides: TGCAGTGCTAGAGATTTGGGGACAGGGGTCGGGGAGCTGTTTTTT.

In regard to this clonotype: One junction end disagrees with the germline gene, perhaps due to a read error. This chain connects TRBV11-2 to TRBJ2-1; D is unresolved. There are 9 residues in the CDR3. CDR1 is SGHAT, CDR2 FQNNGV, per germline. CDR3 sequence: CASSPPLDF. The CDR3 DNA reads as TGTGCCAGCAGCCCCCCCCTGGATTTC.